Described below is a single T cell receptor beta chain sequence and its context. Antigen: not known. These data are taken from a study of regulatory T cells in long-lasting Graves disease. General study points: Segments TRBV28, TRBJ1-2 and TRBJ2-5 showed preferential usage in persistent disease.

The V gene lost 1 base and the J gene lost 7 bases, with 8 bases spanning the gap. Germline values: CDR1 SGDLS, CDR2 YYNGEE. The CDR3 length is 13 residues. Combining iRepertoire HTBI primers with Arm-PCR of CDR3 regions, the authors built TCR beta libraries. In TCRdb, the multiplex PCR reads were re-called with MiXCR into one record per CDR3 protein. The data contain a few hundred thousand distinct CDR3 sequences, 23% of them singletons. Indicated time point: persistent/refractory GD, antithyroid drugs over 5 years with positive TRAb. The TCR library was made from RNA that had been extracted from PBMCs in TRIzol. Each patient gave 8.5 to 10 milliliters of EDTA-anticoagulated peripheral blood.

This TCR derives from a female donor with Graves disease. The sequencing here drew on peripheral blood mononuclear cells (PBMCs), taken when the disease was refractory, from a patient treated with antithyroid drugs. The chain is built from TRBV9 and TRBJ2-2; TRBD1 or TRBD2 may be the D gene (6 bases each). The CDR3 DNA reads TGTGCCAGCAGCGTAAGGGGGGACGGGGAGCTGTTTTTT. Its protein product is CASSVRGDGELFF. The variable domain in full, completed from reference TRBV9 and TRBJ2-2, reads DSGVTQTPKHLITATGQRVTLRCSPRSGDLSVYWYQQSLDQGLQFLIQYYNGEERAKGNILERFSAQQFPDLHSELNLSSLELGDSALYFCASSVRGDGELFFGEGSRLTVL.